What follows are 26 T cell receptor beta chains derived from one specimen sequenced in a study of cytomegalovirus exposure and HLA in healthy donors. A multiplex PCR was run with 60 Vbeta primers and 13 Jbeta primers. Sequenced by immunoSEQ multiplex PCR; TCRdb stores in-frame clones only, minus some. The sample contains about 110,000 clones, 82% of which appear only once. The specimen sequenced was PBMCs. Receptor source: a man aged 50-59 years in good health and CMV-seronegative.

This rearrangement joins TRBV7-9 to TRBJ2-3, with 9 bases aligning to TRBD2. The germline gives CDR1 SEHNR, CDR2 FQNEAQ (reference sequence). The V and J ends lost 3 bases and 1 base, in that order; junction bases with no gene match: 8. This CDR3 region has 17 residues. In DNA form, the CDR3 reads TGTGCCAGCAGCTTCAAAGGTAGCGGGGGCCGCACAGATACGCAGTATTTT. Translation: CASSFKGSGGRTDTQYF.

The chain employs TRBV19 and TRBJ1-5; D is ambiguous. The CDR3 extends over 16 amino acids. Looked up from germline, CDR1 is LNHDA and CDR2 is SQIVND (reference sequence). The V and J ends lost 6 bases and 2 bases respectively, with 17 bases between them. The CDR3 nucleotides are TGTGCCAGTAGGGAAACCGGGGTGGGTGGCAATCAGCCCCAGCATTTT. Its translation: CASRETGVGGNQPQHF.

The chain is built from TRBV18 and TRBJ1-2; D is unresolved. The CDR3 has 14 amino acids. Per the germline V gene, CDR1 is KGHSH and CDR2 is LQKENI. Trimming took off 6 bases at V and 5 bases at J, with 16 bases between the two ends. CDR3 nucleotide sequence: TGTGCCAGCTCGCCTAATTGGGGAGTTTATGGCTACACCTTC. Translated: CASSPNWGVYGYTF.

This clone has more than one count but fewer than ten. The chain couples TRBV7-9 to TRBJ1-4; 7 bases map to TRBD1. Unmatched junction bases numbered 5, after V lost 4 bases and J lost 3 bases. The germline CDR1 and CDR2 sequences are SEHNR and FQNEAQ (reference sequence). The CDR3 covers 15 residues. The CDR3 sequence: CASSSTGSANEKLFF. The DNA for the CDR3 is TGTGCCAGCAGCTCGACAGGGTCAGCTAATGAAAAACTGTTTTTT.

This clone was picked up one time. One end of the junction fails to match germline, which may point to a read error. The chain recombines TRBV7-7 with TRBJ2-6; D call uncertain. This CDR3 is 17 amino acids long. Looked up from germline, CDR1 is SSHAT and CDR2 is FNYEAQ (reference sequence). CDR3 residues: CASSSSHLDSGANVLTF. The CDR3 nucleotides are TGTGCTAGCAGCTCCTCCCACTTAGACTCTGGGGCCAACGTCCTGACTTTC.

The chain combines TRBV5-4 with TRBJ2-2; D is ambiguous. Germline CDR1 is SGHNT and CDR2 is YYREEE (reference sequence). The CDR3 has 14 residues. V was clipped by 4 bases and J by 6 bases, with 13 bases between them. The CDR3 DNA sequence: TGTGCCAGCAGCGGTCAGATCGGGTCCGGGGAGCTGTTTTTT. Amino acids: CASSGQIGSGELFF.

This chain links TRBV6-6 with TRBJ2-1; weak D call: TRBD2 (6 bases). The CDR3 is made up of 16 amino acids. CDR1 is MNHNY, CDR2 SVGAGI, per germline (reference sequence). The V end was cut by 2 bases, the J end by 1 base, with 12 bases between. The DNA of the CDR3 is TGTGCCAGCAGTTACGGGGCGGGGCGTTCCTACAATGAGCAGTTCTTC. It encodes CASSYGAGRSYNEQFF.

A remark on this clone: At one boundary the junction diverges from the germline segment, which might be a read error. DNA for the CDR3: TGTGCTAGCAGCTTGACCGGGACGAACACCGGGGAGCTGTTTTTT. Translating it yields CASSLTGTNTGELFF. The J gene is TRBJ2-2, the V gene TRBV7-7; possibly TRBD2 for D (5 bases). CDR1 and CDR2 (germline): SSHAT, FNYEAQ (reference sequence). CDR3 length equals 15 residues.

The chain couples TRBV10-2 to TRBJ2-5; possibly TRBD2 for D (6 bases). Germline V gene sequence: CDR1 WSHSY, CDR2 SAAADI. Trimming took 4 bases from V and 5 from J, leaving 14 bases between them. The CDR3 runs to 14 residues. The CDR3 protein is CASSGAGPRETQYF. The CDR3 DNA reads TGCGCCAGCAGTGGGGCGGGACCCCGGGAGACCCAGTACTTC.

The chain carries TRBV5-1 and TRBJ1-5; TRBD1 matches at 8 bases. In germline, CDR1 is SGHRS, CDR2 YFSETQ. The CDR3 sequence is 17 residues long. With V trimmed by 4 bases and J by 7 bases, 16 bases remained unmatched. CDR3 loop: CASSPGQGGSTGQPQHF. The CDR3 bases are TGCGCCAGCAGCCCCGGACAGGGTGGCAGTACGGGACAGCCCCAGCATTTT. Variable domain in full (rest from reference TRBV5-1 and TRBJ1-5): KAGVTQTPRYLIKTRGQQVTLSCSPISGHRSVSWYQQTPGQGLQFLFEYFSETQRNKGNFPGRFSGRQFSNSRSEMNVSTLELGDSALYLCASSPGQGGSTGQPQHFGDGTRLSIL.

The V and J genes are TRBV4-1 and TRBJ1-2; D unresolved. V dropped 0 bases and J dropped 8 bases, with 13 bases sitting between them. Looked up from germline, CDR1 is MGHRA and CDR2 is YSYEKL. This CDR3 is 14 amino acids long. This CDR3 is CASSQETRPGGYTF. CDR3 in DNA: TGCGCCAGCAGCCAAGAAACCAGGCCTGGGGGCTACACCTTC.

This chain connects TRBV21-1 to TRBJ1-5; the table calls TRBD1, which could not be checked here. TRBV21-1 is a pseudogene segment. This CDR3 spans 19 amino acids. The CDR3 reads CASSNERPSTRQGNQPQHF. The CDR3 nucleotides read TGTGCCAGCAGCAACGAGCGGCCGAGTACCAGACAGGGGAATCAGCCCCAGCATTTT.

The V call is TRBV16, the J call TRBJ1-1; D not resolved. The CDR3 loop spans 13 amino acids. Germline V gives CDR1 KGHSY, CDR2 FQNENV. V was cut by 4 bases and J by 3 bases, with 9 bases left in between. The CDR3 nucleotides read TGTGCCAGCAGCCGTTTAGAGGACACTGAAGCTTTCTTT. Encoded protein: CASSRLEDTEAFF. Full variable domain (missing parts from reference TRBV16 and TRBJ1-1): GEEVAQTPKHLVRGEGQKAKLYCAPIKGHSYVFWYQQVLKNEFKFLISFQNENVFDETGMPKERFSAKCLPNSPCSLEIQATKLEDSAVYFCASSRLEDTEAFFGQGTRLTVV.

The rearrangement links TRBV7-2 to TRBJ2-3; a weak D match, TRBD1 (6 bases). Trimming cost V 5 bases and J 3 bases, with 15 bases left between them. The CDR3 runs to 15 residues. The V gene's germline CDR1 is SGHTA and CDR2 FQGNSA. CDR3 loop: CASSPTGRRTDTQYF. CDR3 sequence (DNA): TGTGCCAGCAGCCCAACAGGGCGACGAACAGATACGCAGTATTTT. The whole variable domain, remainder taken from reference TRBV7-2 and TRBJ2-3, is GAGVSQSPSNKVTEKGKDVELRCDPISGHTALYWYRQSLGQGLEFLIYFQGNSAPDKSGLPSDRFSAERTGGSVSTLTIQRTQQEDSAVYLCASSPTGRRTDTQYFGPGTRLTVL.

The V and J genes are TRBV5-4 and TRBJ1-2; tentatively, D is TRBD1 (6 bases). CDR1 SGHNT and CDR2 YYREEE come from the germline V gene (reference sequence). With 7 bases removed from V and 6 bases from J, the gap between germline ends came to 19 bases. CDR3 length equals 14 residues. The CDR3 protein is CASSSRSQGDGYTF. The CDR3 DNA sequence: TGTGCCAGCTCCTCCAGGTCACAGGGAGATGGCTACACCTTC.

This rearrangement joins TRBV5-1 to TRBJ1-1, with 7 nucleotides matching TRBD1. This CDR3 is 15 amino acids long. Germline V gene lookup returns CDR1 SGHRS and CDR2 YFSETQ. V lost 1 base, J lost 4 bases, and 7 bases stayed unmatched. CDR3 DNA: TGCGCCAGCAGCTTGATCTCGGGACAGCCCACTGAAGCTTTCTTT. Translation: CASSLISGQPTEAFF.

The J gene is TRBJ2-1, the V gene TRBV11-2; TRBD2 might be the D (7 bases). Deletions cut 3 bases from V and 8 bases from J, with 14 bases between. The CDR3 consists of 14 residues. The germline V gene encodes CDR1 SGHAT and CDR2 FQNNGV. The CDR3 region has the DNA TGTGCCAGCAGCTTTCGGGGGGCGGACGATGAGCAGTTCTTC. This gives the protein CASSFRGADDEQFF.

The V and J genes are TRBV7-6 and TRBJ2-5, with D possibly TRBD2 on 7 matching bases. V was shortened by 2 bases and J by 4 bases, with 11 bases between the two germline ends. Germline CDR1 SGHVS, CDR2 FNYEAQ. The CDR3 loop spans 14 amino acids. The CDR3 nucleotides read TGTGCCAGCAGCTTAAGAAGGGGGGGAGAGACCCAGTACTTC. Protein: CASSLRRGGETQYF.

The rearrangement uses TRBV5-1 and TRBJ1-5; no firm D call. Germline-derived CDR1 and CDR2 are SGHRS and YFSETQ. The CDR3 is 13 residues long. Trimming took 0 bases from V and 7 from J, leaving 8 bases between them. The chain's CDR3 is CASSLEFGQPQHF. Here the CDR3 DNA reads TGCGCCAGCAGCTTGGAATTCGGGCAGCCCCAGCATTTT.

This chain joins TRBV30 and TRBJ2-5; tentative D call: TRBD1 (6 bases). V gave up 8 bases and J gave up 5 bases, with 18 bases separating them. The CDR3 consists of 13 residues. CDR1 is GTSNPN and CDR2 is SVGIG in the germline V gene (reference sequence). CDR3 loop: CARTTGMDETQYF. For the CDR3, the DNA is TGTGCCAGGACGACAGGAATGGATGAGACCCAGTACTTC. Supplemented by reference TRBV30 and TRBJ2-5, the full variable domain reads SQTIHQWPATLVQPVGSPLSLECTVEGTSNPNLYWYRQAAGRGLQLLFYSVGIGQISSEVPQNLSASRPQDRQFILSSKKLLLSDSGFYLCARTTGMDETQYFGPGTRLLVL.

V is TRBV4-1 and J is TRBJ2-5; possibly TRBD2 for D (7 bases). The CDR3 is 16 amino acids. Germline CDR1 MGHRA, CDR2 YSYEKL. Trimming left V 4 bases short and J 2 bases short, with 17 bases between. In DNA, the CDR3 is TGCGCCAGCAGCCCCCTAGGGGGGGCTAGTCAAGAGACCCAGTACTTC. The encoded protein is CASSPLGGASQETQYF.

The rearrangement links TRBV7-9 to TRBJ1-3; D is perhaps TRBD1 (6 bases). The CDR3 contains 14 residues. Germline V lookup: CDR1 SEHNR, CDR2 FQNEAQ (reference sequence). V gave up 5 bases and J gave up 5 bases, with 13 bases separating them. The CDR3 DNA reads TGTGCCAGCAGCCGGGACACCCTAAGAAACACCATATATTTT. This codes for CASSRDTLRNTIYF. The full variable domain, with the rest looked up from reference TRBV7-9 and TRBJ1-3, is DTGVSQNPRHKITKRGQNVTFRCDPISEHNRLYWYRQTLGQGPEFLTYFQNEAQLEKSRLLSDRFSAERPKGSFSTLEIQRTEQGDSAMYLCASSRDTLRNTIYFGEGSWLTVV.

The genes are TRBV19 and TRBJ1-2, with TRBD1 matching over 7 bases. The CDR3 has 14 residues. The germline V gene has CDR1 LNHDA and CDR2 SQIVND (reference sequence). The V segment lost 5 bases and the J segment 9 bases; nucleotides outside the gene matches: 12. This CDR3 is CASSDPSSTGSYTF. In DNA form, the CDR3 reads TGTGCCAGTAGTGACCCCTCCTCGACAGGGAGCTACACCTTC.

The CDR3 protein is CAISEEQLVTQYF. Here the CDR3 DNA reads TGTGCCATCAGTGAGGAACAGTTGGTGACCCAGTACTTC. V gene TRBV10-3 combines with J gene TRBJ2-5; D is uncertain. Germline V CDR1 and CDR2: ENHRY, SYGVKD. V lost 2 bases and J lost 7, with 11 bases in between. The CDR3 has 13 amino acids.

The rearrangement uses TRBV7-6 and TRBJ2-1; 7 nucleotides match TRBD2. V was pared by 5 bases and J by 4 bases, with 8 bases of the junction left unmatched. The CDR3 has 15 residues. In germline, CDR1 is SGHVS, CDR2 FNYEAQ. The CDR3 DNA reads as TGTGCCAGCAGCGGGGGGGACCCGGGATACAATGAGCAGTTCTTC. This sequence encodes CASSGGDPGYNEQFF.

The chain links TRBV6-1 to TRBJ2-5; tentatively, D is TRBD2 (5 bases). Between the trimmed V and J ends, which lost 1 base and 1 base, there was a span of 13 bases. CDR1 and CDR2 from the germline V gene are MNHNS and SASEGT. The CDR3 spans 16 residues. The CDR3 here is CASSEGAVGIQETQYF. The DNA for the CDR3 is TGTGCCAGCAGTGAAGGGGCCGTCGGGATCCAAGAGACCCAGTACTTC.